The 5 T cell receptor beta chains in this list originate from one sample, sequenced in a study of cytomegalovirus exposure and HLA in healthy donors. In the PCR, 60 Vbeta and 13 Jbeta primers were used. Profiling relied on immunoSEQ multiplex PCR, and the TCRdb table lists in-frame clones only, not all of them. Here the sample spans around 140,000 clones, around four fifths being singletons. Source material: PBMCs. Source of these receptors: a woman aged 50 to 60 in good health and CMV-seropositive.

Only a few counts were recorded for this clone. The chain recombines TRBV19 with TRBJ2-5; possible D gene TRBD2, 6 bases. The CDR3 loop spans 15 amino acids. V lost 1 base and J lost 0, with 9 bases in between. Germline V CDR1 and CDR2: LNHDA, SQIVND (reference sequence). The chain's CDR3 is CASSIGSGYQETQYF. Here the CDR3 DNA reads TGTGCCAGTAGTATAGGCAGCGGGTACCAAGAGACCCAGTACTTC.

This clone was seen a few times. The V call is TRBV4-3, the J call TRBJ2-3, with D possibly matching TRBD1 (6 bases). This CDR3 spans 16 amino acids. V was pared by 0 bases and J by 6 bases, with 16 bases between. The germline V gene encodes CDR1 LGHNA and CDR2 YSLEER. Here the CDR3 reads CASSQEGSRGLDTQYF. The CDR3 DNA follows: TGCGCCAGCAGCCAAGAGGGTAGCAGGGGATTGGATACGCAGTATTTT.

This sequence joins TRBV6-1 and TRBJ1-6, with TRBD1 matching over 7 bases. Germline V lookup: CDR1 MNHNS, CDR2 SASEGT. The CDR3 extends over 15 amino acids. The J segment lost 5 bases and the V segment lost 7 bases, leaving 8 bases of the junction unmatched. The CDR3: CASIRWTGDNSPLHF. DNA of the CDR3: TGTGCCAGCATTAGGTGGACAGGAGATAATTCACCCCTCCACTTT.

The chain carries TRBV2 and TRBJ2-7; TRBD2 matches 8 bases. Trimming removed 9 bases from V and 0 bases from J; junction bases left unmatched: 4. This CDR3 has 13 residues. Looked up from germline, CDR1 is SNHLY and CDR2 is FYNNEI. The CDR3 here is CARASGYSYEQYF. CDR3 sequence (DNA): TGTGCCAGGGCTAGCGGGTACTCCTACGAGCAGTACTTC.

The CDR3 spells CASRLAGGQNEQFF. CDR3 DNA: TGTGCCAGTAGACTAGCGGGGGGGCAGAATGAGCAGTTCTTC. The chain has TRBV19 and TRBJ2-1, with TRBD2 identical over 13 bases. Losses at the gene ends were 6 bases for V and 7 bases for J; bases not matched to a gene: 3. Germline V gene lookup returns CDR1 LNHDA and CDR2 SQIVND (reference sequence). This CDR3 is 14 amino acids long.